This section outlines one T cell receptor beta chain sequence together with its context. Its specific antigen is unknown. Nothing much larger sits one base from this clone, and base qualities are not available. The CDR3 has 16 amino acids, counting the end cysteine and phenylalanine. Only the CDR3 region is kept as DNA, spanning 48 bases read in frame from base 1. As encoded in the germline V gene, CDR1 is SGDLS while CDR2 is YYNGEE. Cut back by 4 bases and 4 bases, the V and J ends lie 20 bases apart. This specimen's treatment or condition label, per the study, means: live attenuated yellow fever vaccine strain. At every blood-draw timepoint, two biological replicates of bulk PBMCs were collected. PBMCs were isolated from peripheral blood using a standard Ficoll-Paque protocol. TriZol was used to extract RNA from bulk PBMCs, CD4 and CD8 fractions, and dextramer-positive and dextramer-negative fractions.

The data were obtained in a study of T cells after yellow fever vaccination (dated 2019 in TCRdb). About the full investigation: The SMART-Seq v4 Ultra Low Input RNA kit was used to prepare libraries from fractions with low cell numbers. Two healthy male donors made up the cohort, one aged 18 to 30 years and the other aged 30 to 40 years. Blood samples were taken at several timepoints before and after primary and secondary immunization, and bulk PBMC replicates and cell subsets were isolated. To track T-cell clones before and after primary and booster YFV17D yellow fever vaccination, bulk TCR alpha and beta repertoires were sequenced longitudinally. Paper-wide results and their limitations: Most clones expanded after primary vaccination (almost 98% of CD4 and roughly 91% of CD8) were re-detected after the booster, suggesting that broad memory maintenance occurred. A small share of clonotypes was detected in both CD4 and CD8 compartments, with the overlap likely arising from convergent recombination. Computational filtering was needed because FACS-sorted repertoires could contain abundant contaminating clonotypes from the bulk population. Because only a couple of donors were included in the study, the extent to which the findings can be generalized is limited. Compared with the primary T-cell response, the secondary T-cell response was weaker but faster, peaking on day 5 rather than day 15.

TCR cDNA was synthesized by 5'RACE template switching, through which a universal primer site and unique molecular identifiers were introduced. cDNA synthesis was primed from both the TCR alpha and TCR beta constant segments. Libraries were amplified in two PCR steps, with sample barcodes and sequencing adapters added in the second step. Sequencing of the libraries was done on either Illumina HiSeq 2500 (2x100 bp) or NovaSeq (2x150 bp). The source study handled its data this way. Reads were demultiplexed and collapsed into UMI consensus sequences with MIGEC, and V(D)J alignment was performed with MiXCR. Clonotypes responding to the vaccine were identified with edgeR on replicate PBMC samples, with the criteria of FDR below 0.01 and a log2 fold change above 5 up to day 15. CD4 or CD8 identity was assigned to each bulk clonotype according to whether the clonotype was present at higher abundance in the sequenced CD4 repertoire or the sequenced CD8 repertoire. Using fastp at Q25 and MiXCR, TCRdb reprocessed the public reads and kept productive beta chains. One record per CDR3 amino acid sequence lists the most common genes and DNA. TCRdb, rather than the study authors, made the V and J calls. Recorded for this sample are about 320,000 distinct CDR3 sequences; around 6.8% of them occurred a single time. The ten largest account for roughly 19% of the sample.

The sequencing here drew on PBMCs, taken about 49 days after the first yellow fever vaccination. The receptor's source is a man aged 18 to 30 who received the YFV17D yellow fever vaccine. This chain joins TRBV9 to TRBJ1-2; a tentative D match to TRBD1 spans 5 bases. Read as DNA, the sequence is TGTGCCAGCAGCCCCCAGGCCGGCAGGGTCAGCTATGGCTACACCTTC. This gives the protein CASSPQAGRVSYGYTF.